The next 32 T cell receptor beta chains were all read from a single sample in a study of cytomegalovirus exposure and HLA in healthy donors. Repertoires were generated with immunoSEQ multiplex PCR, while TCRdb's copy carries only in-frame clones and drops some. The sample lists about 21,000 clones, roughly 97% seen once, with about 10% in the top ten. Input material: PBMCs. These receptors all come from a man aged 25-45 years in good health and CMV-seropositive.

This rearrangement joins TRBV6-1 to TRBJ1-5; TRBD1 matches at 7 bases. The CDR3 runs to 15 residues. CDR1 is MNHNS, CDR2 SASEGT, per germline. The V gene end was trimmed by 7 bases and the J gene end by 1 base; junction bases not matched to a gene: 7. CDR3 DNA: TGTGCCAGCAACAGGGGAGTTGCGAGCAATCAGCCCCAGCATTTT. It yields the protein CASNRGVASNQPQHF.

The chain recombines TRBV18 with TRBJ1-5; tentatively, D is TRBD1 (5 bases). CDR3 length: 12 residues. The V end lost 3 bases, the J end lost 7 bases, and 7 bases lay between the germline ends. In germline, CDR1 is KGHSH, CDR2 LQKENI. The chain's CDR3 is CASSPPGQPQHF. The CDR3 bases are TGTGCCAGCTCACCTCCAGGGCAGCCCCAGCATTTT.

CDR3 nucleotide sequence: TGTGCCAGCAGTTTGAGTGGGAGCTACGAGCAGTACTTC. It codes for CASSLSGSYEQYF. This chain links TRBV27 with TRBJ2-7; tentatively, D is TRBD2 (5 bases). The CDR3 extends over 13 amino acids. The V and J ends lost 3 bases and 3 bases respectively, with 9 bases between them. The germline CDR1 and CDR2 sequences are MNHEY and SMNVEV (reference sequence).

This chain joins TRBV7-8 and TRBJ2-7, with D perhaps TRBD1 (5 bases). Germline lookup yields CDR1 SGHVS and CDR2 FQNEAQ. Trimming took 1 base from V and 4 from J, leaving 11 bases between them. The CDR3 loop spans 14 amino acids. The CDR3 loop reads CASSLVLKGYEQYF. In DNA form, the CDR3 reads TGTGCCAGCAGCTTAGTACTGAAGGGGTACGAGCAGTACTTC.

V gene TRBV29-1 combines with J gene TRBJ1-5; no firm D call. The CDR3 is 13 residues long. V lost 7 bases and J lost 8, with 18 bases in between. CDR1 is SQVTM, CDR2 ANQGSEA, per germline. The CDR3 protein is CSAITGPGKPQHF. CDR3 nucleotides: TGCAGCGCCATCACTGGCCCCGGGAAGCCCCAGCATTTT.

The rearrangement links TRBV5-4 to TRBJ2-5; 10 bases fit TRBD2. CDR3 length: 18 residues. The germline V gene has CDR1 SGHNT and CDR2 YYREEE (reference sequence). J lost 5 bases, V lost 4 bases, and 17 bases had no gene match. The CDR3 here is CASSPYLASGSVWETQYF. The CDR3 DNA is TGTGCCAGCAGCCCATATCTGGCTAGCGGGAGCGTCTGGGAGACCCAGTACTTC. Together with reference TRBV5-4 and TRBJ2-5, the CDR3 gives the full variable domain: ETGVTQSPTHLIKTRGQQVTLRCSSQSGHNTVSWYQQALGQGPQFIFQYYREEENGRGNFPPRFSGLQFPNYSSELNVNALELDDSALYLCASSPYLASGSVWETQYFGPGTRLLVL.

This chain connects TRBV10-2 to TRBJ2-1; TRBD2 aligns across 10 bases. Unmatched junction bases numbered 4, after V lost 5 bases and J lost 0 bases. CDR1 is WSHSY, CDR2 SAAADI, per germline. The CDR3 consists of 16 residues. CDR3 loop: CASSRTSGLSYNEQFF. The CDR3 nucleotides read TGCGCCAGCAGTCGGACTAGCGGCCTCTCCTACAATGAGCAGTTCTTC.

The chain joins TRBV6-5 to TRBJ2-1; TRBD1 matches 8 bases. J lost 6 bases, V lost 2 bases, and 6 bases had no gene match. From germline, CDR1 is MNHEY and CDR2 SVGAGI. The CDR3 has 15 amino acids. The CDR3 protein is CASSYVQGASNEQFF. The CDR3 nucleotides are TGTGCCAGCAGTTACGTCCAGGGGGCTTCCAATGAGCAGTTCTTC.

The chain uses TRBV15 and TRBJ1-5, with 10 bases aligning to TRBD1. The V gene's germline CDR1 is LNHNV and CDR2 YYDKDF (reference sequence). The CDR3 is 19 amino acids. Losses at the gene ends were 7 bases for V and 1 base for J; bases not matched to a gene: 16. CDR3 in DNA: TGTGCCACCACCCAGCCAGGACAGGGGGGCCCGGGGAGCAATCAGCCCCAGCATTTT. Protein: CATTQPGQGGPGSNQPQHF.

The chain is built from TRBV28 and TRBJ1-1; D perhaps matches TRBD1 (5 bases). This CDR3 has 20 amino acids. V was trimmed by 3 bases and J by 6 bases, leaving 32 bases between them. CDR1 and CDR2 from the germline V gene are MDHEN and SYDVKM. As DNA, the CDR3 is TGTGCCAGCAGTTTTTGGAGGGGCGGCCAGAAAAAAGAGGGACGACCTGAAGCTTTCTTT. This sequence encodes CASSFWRGGQKKEGRPEAFF.

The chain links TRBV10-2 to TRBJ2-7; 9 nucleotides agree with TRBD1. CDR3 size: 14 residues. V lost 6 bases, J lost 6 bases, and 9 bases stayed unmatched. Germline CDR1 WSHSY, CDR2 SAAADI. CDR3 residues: CASRKPGQGTEQYF. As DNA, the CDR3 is TGCGCCAGCAGGAAACCGGGACAGGGAACCGAGCAGTACTTC.

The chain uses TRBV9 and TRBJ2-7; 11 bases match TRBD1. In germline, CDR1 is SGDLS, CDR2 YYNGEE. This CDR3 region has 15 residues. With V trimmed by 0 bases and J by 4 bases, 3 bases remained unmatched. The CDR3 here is CASSVGGQGAYEQYF. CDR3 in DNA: TGTGCCAGCAGCGTAGGAGGACAGGGGGCGTACGAGCAGTACTTC.

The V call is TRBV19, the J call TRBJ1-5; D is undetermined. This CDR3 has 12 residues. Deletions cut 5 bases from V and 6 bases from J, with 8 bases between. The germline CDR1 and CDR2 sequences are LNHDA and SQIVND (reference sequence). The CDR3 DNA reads TGTGCCAGTAGTGCGGGTGGTCAGCCCCAGCATTTT. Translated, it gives CASSAGGQPQHF.

CDR3 in amino acids: CAISRDRAYEQYF. CDR3 DNA sequence: TGTGCCATCAGCCGGGACAGGGCCTACGAGCAGTACTTC. The chain employs TRBV10-3 and TRBJ2-7; 9 positions agree with TRBD1. CDR1 is ENHRY and CDR2 is SYGVKD in the germline V gene. The CDR3 loop spans 13 amino acids. V was clipped by 6 bases and J by 2 bases; unmatched bases: 2.

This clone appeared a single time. In DNA, the CDR3 is TGTGCCAGCAGCCCCGGGACAGACTCCTACGAGCAGTACTTC. Amino acids: CASSPGTDSYEQYF. This chain uses TRBV7-9 with TRBJ2-7; the match to TRBD1 covers 7 bases. There are 14 residues in the CDR3. Germline V CDR1 and CDR2: SEHNR, FQNEAQ (reference sequence). V was pared by 5 bases and J by 0 bases, with 4 bases of the junction left unmatched.

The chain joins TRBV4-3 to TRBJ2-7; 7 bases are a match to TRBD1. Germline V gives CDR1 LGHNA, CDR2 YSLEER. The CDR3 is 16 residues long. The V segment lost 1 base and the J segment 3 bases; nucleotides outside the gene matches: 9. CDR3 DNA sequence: TGCGCCAGCAGCCAAGCCAGGGTAGGGGGCAACTACGAGCAGTACTTC. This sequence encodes CASSQARVGGNYEQYF.

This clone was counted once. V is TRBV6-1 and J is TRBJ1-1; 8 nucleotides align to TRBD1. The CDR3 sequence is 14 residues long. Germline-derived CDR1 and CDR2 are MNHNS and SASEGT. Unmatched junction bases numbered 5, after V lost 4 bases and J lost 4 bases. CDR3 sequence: CASSVRTGSTEAFF. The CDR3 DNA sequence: TGTGCCAGCAGTGTGCGGACAGGGAGCACTGAAGCTTTCTTT.

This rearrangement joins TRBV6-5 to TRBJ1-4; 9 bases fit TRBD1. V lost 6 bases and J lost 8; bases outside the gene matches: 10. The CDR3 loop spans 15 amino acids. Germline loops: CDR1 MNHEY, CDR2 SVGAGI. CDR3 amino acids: CASRPKQGAREKLFF. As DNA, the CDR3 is TGTGCCAGCAGGCCTAAACAGGGGGCGCGGGAAAAACTGTTTTTT.

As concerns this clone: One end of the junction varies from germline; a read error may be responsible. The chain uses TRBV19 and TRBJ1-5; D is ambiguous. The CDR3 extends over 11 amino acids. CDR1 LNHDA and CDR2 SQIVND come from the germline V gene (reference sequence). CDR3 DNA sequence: TGTGCCAGTAGGAATCTTCAGGCCCAGCATTTT. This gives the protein CASRNLQAQHF.

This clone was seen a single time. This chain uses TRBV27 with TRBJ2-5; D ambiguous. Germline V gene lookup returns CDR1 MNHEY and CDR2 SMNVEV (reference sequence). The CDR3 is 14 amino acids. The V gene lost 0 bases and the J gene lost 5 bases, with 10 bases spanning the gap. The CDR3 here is CASSLSGVGETQYF. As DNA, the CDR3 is TGTGCCAGCAGTTTATCGGGTGTCGGGGAGACCCAGTACTTC.

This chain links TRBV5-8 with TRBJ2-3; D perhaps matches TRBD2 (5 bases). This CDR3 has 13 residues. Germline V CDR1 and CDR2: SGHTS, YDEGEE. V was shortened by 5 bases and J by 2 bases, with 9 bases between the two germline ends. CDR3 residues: CASRRRPTDTQYF. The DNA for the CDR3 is TGTGCCAGCAGAAGGAGGCCCACAGATACGCAGTATTTT.

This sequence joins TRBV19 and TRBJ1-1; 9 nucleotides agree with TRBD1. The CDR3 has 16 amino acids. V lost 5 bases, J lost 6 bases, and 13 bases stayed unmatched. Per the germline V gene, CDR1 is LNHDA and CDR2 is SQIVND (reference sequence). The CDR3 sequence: CASSVSPGQGRSEAFF. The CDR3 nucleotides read TGTGCCAGTAGTGTCTCCCCGGGACAGGGACGATCTGAAGCTTTCTTT. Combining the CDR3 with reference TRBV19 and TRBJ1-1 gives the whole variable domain DGGITQSPKYLFRKEGQNVTLSCEQNLNHDAMYWYRQDPGQGLRLIYYSQIVNDFQKGDIAEGYSVSREKKESFPLTVTSAQKNPTAFYLCASSVSPGQGRSEAFFGQGTRLTVV.

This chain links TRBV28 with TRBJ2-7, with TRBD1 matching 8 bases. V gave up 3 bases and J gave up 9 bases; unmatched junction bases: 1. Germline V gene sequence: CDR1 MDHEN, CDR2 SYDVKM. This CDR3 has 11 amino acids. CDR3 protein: CASSLTGVQYF. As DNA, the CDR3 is TGTGCCAGCAGTTTGACAGGGGTGCAGTACTTC.

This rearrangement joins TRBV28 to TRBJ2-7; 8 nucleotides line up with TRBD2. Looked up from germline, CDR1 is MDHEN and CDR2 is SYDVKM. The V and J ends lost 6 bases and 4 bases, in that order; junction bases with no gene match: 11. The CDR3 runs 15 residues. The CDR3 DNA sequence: TGTGCCAGCAGCCTCGGACTAGCAATGGGATACGAGCAGTACTTC. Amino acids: CASSLGLAMGYEQYF.

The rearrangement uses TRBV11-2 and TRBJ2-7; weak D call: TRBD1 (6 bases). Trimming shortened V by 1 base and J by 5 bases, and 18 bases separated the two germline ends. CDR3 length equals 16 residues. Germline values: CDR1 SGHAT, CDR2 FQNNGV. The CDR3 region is CASSLGYSQGFDEQYF. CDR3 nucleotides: TGTGCCAGCAGCTTAGGCTACTCACAGGGTTTCGACGAGCAGTACTTC.

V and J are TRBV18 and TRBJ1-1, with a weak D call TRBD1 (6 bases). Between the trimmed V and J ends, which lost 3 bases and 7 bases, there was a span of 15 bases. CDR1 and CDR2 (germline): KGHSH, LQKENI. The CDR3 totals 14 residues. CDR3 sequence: CASSPQAGAGEAFF. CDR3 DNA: TGTGCCAGCTCACCTCAAGCAGGGGCGGGTGAAGCTTTCTTT.

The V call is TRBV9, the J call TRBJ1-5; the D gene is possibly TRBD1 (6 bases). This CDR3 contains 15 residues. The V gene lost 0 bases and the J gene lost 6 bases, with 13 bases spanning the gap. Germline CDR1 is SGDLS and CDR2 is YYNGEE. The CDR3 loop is CASSVGSGGRQPQHF. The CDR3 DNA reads TGTGCCAGCAGCGTAGGTAGCGGGGGCCGTCAGCCCCAGCATTTT.

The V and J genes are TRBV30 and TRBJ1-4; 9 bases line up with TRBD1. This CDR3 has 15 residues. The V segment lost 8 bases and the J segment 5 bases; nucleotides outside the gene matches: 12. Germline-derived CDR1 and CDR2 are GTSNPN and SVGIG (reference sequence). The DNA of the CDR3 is TGTGCCGGGGGGACAGGGATTTTATGGAATGAAAAACTGTTTTTT. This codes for CAGGTGILWNEKLFF.

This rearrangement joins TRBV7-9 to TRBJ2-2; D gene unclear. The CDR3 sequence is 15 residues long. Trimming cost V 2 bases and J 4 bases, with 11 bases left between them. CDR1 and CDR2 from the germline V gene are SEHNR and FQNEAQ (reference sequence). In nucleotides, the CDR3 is TGTGCCAGCAGCTTAAACTCCCTTGGCACCGGGGAGCTGTTTTTT. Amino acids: CASSLNSLGTGELFF.

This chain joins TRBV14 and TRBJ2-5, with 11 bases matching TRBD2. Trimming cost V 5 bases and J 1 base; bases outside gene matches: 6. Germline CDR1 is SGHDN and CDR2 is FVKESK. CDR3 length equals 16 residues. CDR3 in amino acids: CASSFRTSGFQETQYF. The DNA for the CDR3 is TGTGCCAGCAGCTTCCGGACTAGCGGGTTCCAAGAGACCCAGTACTTC.

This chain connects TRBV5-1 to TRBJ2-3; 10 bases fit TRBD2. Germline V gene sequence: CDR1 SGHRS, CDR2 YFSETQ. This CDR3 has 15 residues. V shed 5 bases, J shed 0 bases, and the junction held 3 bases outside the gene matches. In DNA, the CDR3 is TGCGCCAGCAGTCGGACTAGCGGTAGCACAGATACGCAGTATTTT. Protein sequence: CASSRTSGSTDTQYF.

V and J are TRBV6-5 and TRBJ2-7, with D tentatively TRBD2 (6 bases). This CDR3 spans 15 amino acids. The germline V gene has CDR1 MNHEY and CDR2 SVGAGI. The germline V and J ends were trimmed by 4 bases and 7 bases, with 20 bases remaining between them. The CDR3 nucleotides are TGTGCCAGCAGTTTAACAACGGGACTCCATTCTGAGCAGTACTTC. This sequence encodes CASSLTTGLHSEQYF.